This T cell receptor (beta chain) was identified during a study of cytomegalovirus exposure and HLA in healthy donors. Findings and limits, study-wide: What was likely a sequencing artifact was a cluster of highly shared sequence variants. Presence/absence analysis assumed near-uniform sequencing depth across donors.

The V and J ends lost 6 bases and 8 bases respectively, with 16 bases between them. The CDR3 has 14 residues. Germline V gene data show CDR1 as SGHDN and CDR2 as FVKESK. Vbeta (60) and Jbeta (13) primers were used in the PCR. Profiling relied on immunoSEQ multiplex PCR, and the TCRdb table lists in-frame clones only, not all of them. Altogether roughly 150,000 clones are present, around three quarters being singletons, with the ten largest covering roughly 1.5%. With respect to this clone: Its antigen is unknown.

This TCR was sampled from a man in his forties in good health and CMV-seronegative. Sequencing used PBMCs. V and J are TRBV14 and TRBJ2-2; D may be TRBD2 (5 bases). CDR3 coding DNA: TGTGCCAGCAGTCGACTTTATCGGGGAGGGGAGCTGTTTTTT. This gives the protein CASSRLYRGGELFF.